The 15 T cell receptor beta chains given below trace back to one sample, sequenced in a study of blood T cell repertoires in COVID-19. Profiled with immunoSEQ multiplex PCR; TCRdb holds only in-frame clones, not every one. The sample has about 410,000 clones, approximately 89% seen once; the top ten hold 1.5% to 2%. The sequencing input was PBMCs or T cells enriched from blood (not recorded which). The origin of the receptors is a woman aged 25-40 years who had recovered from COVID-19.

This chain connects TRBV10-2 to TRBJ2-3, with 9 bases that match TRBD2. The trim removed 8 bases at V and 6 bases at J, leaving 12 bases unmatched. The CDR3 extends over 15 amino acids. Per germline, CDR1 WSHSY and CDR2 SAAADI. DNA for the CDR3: TGCGCCAGCTCCCCGGGCGGGGGGGCAGGGGATACGCAGTATTTT. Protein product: CASSPGGGAGDTQYF.

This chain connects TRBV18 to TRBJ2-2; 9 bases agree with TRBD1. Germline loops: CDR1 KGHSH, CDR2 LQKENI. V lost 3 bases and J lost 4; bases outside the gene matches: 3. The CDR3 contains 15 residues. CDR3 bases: TGTGCCAGCTCACCGGGACAGGGAATCACCGGGGAGCTGTTTTTT. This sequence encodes CASSPGQGITGELFF. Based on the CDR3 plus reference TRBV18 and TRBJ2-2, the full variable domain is NAGVMQNPRHLVRRRGQEARLRCSPMKGHSHVYWYRQLPEEGLKFMVYLQKENIIDESGMPKERFSAEFPKEGPSILRIQQVVRGDSAAYFCASSPGQGITGELFFGEGSRLTVL.

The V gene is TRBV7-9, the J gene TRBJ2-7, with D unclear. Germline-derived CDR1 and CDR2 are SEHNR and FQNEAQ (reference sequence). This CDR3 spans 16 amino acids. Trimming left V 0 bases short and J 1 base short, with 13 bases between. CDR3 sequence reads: CASSLAVGQRSYEQYF. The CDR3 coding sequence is TGTGCCAGCAGCTTAGCTGTGGGTCAGAGGTCCTACGAGCAGTACTTC.

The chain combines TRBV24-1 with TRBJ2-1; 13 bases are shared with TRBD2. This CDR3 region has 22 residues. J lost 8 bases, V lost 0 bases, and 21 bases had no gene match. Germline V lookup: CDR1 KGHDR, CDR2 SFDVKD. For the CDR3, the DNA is TGTGCCACCAGTGATTTGCCCCCCGGGACTAGCGGGACCCAGCGATCGAGCGATGAGCAGTTCTTC. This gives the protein CATSDLPPGTSGTQRSSDEQFF.

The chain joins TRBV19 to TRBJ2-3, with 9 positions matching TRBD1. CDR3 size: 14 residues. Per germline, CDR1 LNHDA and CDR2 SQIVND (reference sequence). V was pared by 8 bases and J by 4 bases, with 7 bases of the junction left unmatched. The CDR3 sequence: CASQDRGGSDTQYF. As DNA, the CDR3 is TGTGCCAGTCAGGACAGGGGTGGGTCAGATACGCAGTATTTT. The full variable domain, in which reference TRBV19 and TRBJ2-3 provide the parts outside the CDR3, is DGGITQSPKYLFRKEGQNVTLSCEQNLNHDAMYWYRQDPGQGLRLIYYSQIVNDFQKGDIAEGYSVSREKKESFPLTVTSAQKNPTAFYLCASQDRGGSDTQYFGPGTRLTVL.

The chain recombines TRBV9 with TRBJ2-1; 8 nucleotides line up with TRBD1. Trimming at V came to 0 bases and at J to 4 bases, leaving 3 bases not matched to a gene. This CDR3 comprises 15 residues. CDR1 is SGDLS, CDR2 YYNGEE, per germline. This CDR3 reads CASSVAGQGYNEQFF. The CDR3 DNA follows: TGTGCCAGCAGCGTAGCTGGACAGGGTTACAATGAGCAGTTCTTC.

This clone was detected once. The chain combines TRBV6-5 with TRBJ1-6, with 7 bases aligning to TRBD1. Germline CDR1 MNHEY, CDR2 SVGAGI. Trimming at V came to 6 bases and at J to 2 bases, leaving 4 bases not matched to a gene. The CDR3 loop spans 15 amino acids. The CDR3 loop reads CASRPDRAYNSPLHF. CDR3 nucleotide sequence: TGTGCCAGCAGGCCCGACAGGGCCTATAATTCACCCCTCCACTTT.

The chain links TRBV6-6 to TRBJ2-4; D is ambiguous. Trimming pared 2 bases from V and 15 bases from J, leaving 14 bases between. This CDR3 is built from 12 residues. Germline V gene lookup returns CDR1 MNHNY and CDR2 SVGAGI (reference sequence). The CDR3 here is CASSYDPPIGYF. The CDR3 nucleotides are TGTGCCAGCAGTTACGATCCCCCAATCGGGTACTTC.

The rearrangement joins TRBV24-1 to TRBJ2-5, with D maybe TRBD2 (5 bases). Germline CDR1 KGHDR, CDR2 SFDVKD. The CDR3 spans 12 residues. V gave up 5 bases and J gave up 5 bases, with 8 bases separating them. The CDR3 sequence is CATSGGSETQYF. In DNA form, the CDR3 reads TGTGCCACCAGTGGAGGGAGTGAGACCCAGTACTTC.

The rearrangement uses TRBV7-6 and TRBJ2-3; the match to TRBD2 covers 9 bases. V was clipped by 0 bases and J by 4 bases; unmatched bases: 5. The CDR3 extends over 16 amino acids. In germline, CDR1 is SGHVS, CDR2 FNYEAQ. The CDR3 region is CASSLAPSGDADTQYF. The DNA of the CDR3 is TGTGCCAGCAGCTTAGCCCCTAGCGGGGACGCAGATACGCAGTATTTT. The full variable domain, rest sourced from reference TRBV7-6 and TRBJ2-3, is GAGVSQSPRYKVTKRGQDVALRCDPISGHVSLYWYRQALGQGPEFLTYFNYEAQQDKSGLPNDRFSAERPEGSISTLTIQRTEQRDSAMYRCASSLAPSGDADTQYFGPGTRLTVL.

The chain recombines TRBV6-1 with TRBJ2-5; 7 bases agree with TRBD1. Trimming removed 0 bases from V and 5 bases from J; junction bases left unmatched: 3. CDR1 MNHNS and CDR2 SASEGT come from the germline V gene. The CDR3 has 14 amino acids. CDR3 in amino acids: CASSEASRGETQYF. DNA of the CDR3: TGTGCCAGCAGTGAAGCTTCCAGGGGGGAGACCCAGTACTTC.

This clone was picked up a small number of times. The CDR3 spells CASRQGRTNEKLFF. The CDR3 DNA is TGTGCCAGCAGACAGGGGAGGACTAATGAAAAACTGTTTTTT. The chain links TRBV6-5 to TRBJ1-4, with 7 bases lining up with TRBD1. Germline V lookup: CDR1 MNHEY, CDR2 SVGAGI. J gave up 2 bases and V 6 bases, and 3 bases lay outside the gene matches. This CDR3 has 14 residues.

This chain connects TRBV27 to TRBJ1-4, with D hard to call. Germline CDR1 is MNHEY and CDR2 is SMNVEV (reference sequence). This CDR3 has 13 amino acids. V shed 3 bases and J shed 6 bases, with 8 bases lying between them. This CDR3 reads CASSFGGDEKLFF. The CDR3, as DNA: TGTGCCAGCAGTTTCGGCGGGGATGAAAAACTGTTTTTT.

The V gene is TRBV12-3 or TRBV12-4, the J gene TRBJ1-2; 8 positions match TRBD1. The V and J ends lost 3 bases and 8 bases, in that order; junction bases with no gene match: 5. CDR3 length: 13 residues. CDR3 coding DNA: TGTGCCAGCAGTTTTCAGGGGGCAGGGGGCTACACCTTC. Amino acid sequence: CASSFQGAGGYTF.

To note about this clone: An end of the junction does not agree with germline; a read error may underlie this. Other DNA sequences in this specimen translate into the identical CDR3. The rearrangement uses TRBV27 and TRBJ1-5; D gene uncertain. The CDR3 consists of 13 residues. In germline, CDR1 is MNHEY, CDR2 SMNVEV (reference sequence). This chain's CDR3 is CASSLSANQPQHF. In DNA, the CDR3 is TGCGCCAGCAGTTTATCAGCGAATCAGCCCCAGCATTTT.